This TCR beta chain was identified during a study of post-analysis software for immune sequencing data. The germline V gene encodes CDR1 SGHKS and CDR2 YYEKEE (reference sequence). The length of the CDR3 is 17 residues. Losses at the gene ends were 4 bases for V and 8 bases for J; bases not matched to a gene: 18. This clonotype was picked up a small number of times. Its antigen is unknown. Incorporated into the TCR beta cDNA libraries were unique molecular identifiers, which served to reduce PCR and sequencing biases. There were 1 to 10 million T cells, and 480,000 or so cDNA molecules came from them. TCRdb re-called the PCR reads with MiXCR, one entry per CDR3 protein. This table has about half a million distinct CDR3 sequences, roughly 34% appearing once. Overall study results and limits: Significantly lower normalized Chao1 diversity was seen in multiple sclerosis patients than in controls. The five TRBV segments detected at higher frequency in patients than in controls included TRBV5-6, TRBV5-1 and TRBV20-1.

The source is a girl aged 2-17 years with multiple sclerosis. The sequencing input was blood. This chain links TRBV5-5 with TRBJ2-3, with 8 bases lining up with TRBD1. This CDR3 reads CASSHTRDRFSSGTQYF. CDR3 bases: TGTGCCAGCAGCCATACCCGGGACAGGTTCTCGTCAGGTACGCAGTATTTT.